The source of this T cell receptor (beta chain) is a study of shared clonotypes between healthy human individuals. Naive CD8 isolation took CD45RO-negative cells positively selected for CCR7 and excluded terminally differentiated effector memory CD45RA+ cells. On this clone itself: Distinct nucleotide sequences in the sample also encode this CDR3.

V was trimmed by 2 bases and J by 0 bases, leaving 7 bases between them. Germline CDR1 reads SGDLS; CDR2 reads YYNGEE. The CDR3 contains 14 residues. Generated by immunoSEQ multiplex PCR, the TCRdb table keeps only in-frame clones and is missing some. The table includes some 1,900,000 clones, about 95% detected once. This chain uses TRBV9 with TRBJ2-3; D is unresolved. Material: naive CD8+ T cells sorted from blood. This receptor was taken from a man aged 18 to 30 in good health. For the CDR3, the DNA is TGTGCCAGCAGCGTGCCGGACAGCACAGATACGCAGTATTTT. It translates to CASSVPDSTDTQYF.